This is a list of T cell receptor beta chains from one sample in a study of T cells in Graves' hyperthyroidism and ophthalmopathy. TCRdb reanalysed the multiplex PCR reads using MiXCR and keeps one entry per CDR3 protein. This sample has approximately 530,000 distinct CDR3 sequences; 20% occur once, and the top ten carry about 45%. Sequenced input: blood. These receptors all stem from a man aged 40-49 years with Graves' ophthalmopathy. The CDR3 runs from the conserved cysteine through the conserved F or W. The order of the fields is V gene, clone size, J gene, D gene, CDR3 DNA, CDR3 protein. A D gene is named only where the DNA matches it firmly. Not every row has a clone size; where given, it reads once, few, many or a size class.

TRBV5-1	many	TRBJ1-1	.	TGCGCCAGCAGCTTGAGGGACTTGGGCACTGAAGCTTTCTTT	CASSLRDLGTEAFF
TRBV4-1	.	TRBJ2-7	TRBD2	TGTGCCAGCAGCCAAGTGAATAGCGGGGGGGTAAACGAGCAGTACTTC	CASSQVNSGGVNEQYF
TRBV9	.	TRBJ2-7	.	TGTGCCAGCAGCGTAGGTCCCTTCTCCTACGAGCAGTACTTC	CASSVGPFSYEQYF
TRBV6-1	many	TRBJ1-2	TRBD1	TGTGCCAGCACCCCGGGACAGGACTATGGCTACACCTTC	CASTPGQDYGYTF
TRBV3-1	many	TRBJ1-5	.	TGTGCCAGCAGCCAAGACTCTAGCAATCAGCCCCAGCATTTT	CASSQDSSNQPQHF
TRBV6-1	few	TRBJ2-3	.	TGTGCCAGCAGGGGTTCAGATACGCAGTATTTT	CASRGSDTQYF
TRBV30	many	TRBJ1-2	.	TGTGCCTGGAGGGCCATCCTAAGGGGCTACACCTTC	CAWRAILRGYTF
TRBV5-1	many	TRBJ2-1	.	TGCGCCAGCAGCATCGGACGTGACAATGAGCAGTTCTTC	CASSIGRDNEQFF
TRBV27	few	TRBJ1-2	TRBD1	TGTGCCAGCAGTTTGACAGGGGGCGCCGCTGGCTACACCTTC	CASSLTGGAAGYTF
TRBV25-1	.	TRBJ2-3	TRBD2	TGTGCCAGCAGTGACAACCGGGCGAGTAGCGGGATGACAGATACGCAGTATTTT	CASSDNRASSGMTDTQYF
TRBV5-1	few	TRBJ2-1	TRBD1	TGCGCCAGCAGCTTGGCCGGGACAGGGGGCGATGAGCAGTTCTTC	CASSLAGTGGDEQFF
TRBV7-3	many	TRBJ2-2	.	TGTGCCAGCAGCTCATACCCTACAGGGTTCGCGAACACCGGGGAGCTGTTTTTT	CASSSYPTGFANTGELFF
TRBV18	many	TRBJ2-3	TRBD2	TGTGCCAACTCACGGGAGGAGGACCCAGATACGCAGTATTTT	CANSREEDPDTQYF
TRBV20-1	many	TRBJ2-7	TRBD2	TGCAGTGCGGATCAACTAGCGGATGGGGACGAGCAGTACTTC	CSADQLADGDEQYF
TRBV4-1	.	TRBJ1-2	.	TGCGCCAGCAGCCAAGCCTCGCTGGTCACATTCTATGGCTACACCTTC	CASSQASLVTFYGYTF
TRBV6-2/TRBV6-3	.	TRBJ2-1	.	TGTGCCAGCAGTTACTCCACAGGTAATGAGCAGTTCTTC	CASSYSTGNEQFF
TRBV4-1	many	TRBJ2-7	TRBD1	TGCGCCAGCAGCCAAGGGACAGGGAGCGAGCAGTACTTC	CASSQGTGSEQYF
TRBV11-2	many	TRBJ2-7	TRBD2	TGTGCCAGCAGCCCACGTGGGGCGGGAGCCTACGAGCAGTACTTC	CASSPRGAGAYEQYF
TRBV27	.	TRBJ2-1	TRBD1	TGTGCCAGCAGTTTTCGGGACAGGGTTGAAAATGAGCAGTTCTTC	CASSFRDRVENEQFF
TRBV27	.	TRBJ1-5	TRBD1	TGTGCCAGCAGTTTATCCCCCCCGGACAGGGGCAATCAGCCCCAGCATTTT	CASSLSPPDRGNQPQHF
TRBV5-1	.	TRBJ1-4	.	TGCGCCAGCAGCCCTCTGAATAATGAAAAACTGTTTTTT	CASSPLNNEKLFF
TRBV7-2	.	TRBJ2-7	.	TGTGCCAGCAGCCGAAATTCGGGAAGTGACGAGCAGTACTTC	CASSRNSGSDEQYF
TRBV6-2/TRBV6-3	few	TRBJ2-5	.	TGTGCCAGCAGATCGACTAGTAAAGAGACCCAGTACTTC	CASRSTSKETQYF
TRBV12-3/TRBV12-4	few	TRBJ2-3	TRBD1	TGTGCCAGCAGCTCCCCCCCGGGACAGCAAATTAGCACAGATACGCAGTATTTT	CASSSPPGQQISTDTQYF
TRBV10-3	many	TRBJ1-2	TRBD1	TGTGCCATCAGTGACCCAGGGGGCGCTAACTATGGCTACACCTTC	CAISDPGGANYGYTF
TRBV24-1	few	TRBJ2-7	.	TGTGCCACCAGTGACCCCGACAGCCCCTACGAGCAGTACTTC	CATSDPDSPYEQYF